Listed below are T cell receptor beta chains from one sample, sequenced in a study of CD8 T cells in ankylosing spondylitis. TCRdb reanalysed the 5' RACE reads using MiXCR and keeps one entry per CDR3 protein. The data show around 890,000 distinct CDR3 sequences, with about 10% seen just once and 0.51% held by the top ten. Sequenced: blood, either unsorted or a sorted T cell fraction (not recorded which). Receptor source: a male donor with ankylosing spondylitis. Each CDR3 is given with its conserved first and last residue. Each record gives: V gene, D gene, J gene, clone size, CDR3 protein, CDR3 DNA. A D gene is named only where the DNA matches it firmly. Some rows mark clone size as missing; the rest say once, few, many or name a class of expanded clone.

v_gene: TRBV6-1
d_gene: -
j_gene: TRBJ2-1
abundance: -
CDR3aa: CASMREGYNEQFF
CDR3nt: TGTGCCAGCATGAGGGAAGGTTACAATGAGCAGTTCTTC

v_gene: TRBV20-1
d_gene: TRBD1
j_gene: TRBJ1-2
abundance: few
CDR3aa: CSALDGQGFGYTF
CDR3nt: TGCAGTGCTTTAGACGGACAGGGTTTCGGCTACACCTTC

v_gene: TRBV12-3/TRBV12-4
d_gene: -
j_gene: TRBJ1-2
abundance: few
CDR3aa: CASSPGRITNYGYTF
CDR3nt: TGTGCCAGCAGTCCTGGACGGATTACTAACTATGGCTACACCTTC

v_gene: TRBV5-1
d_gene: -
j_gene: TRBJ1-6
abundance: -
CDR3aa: CASSLSGGSSYNSPLHF
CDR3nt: TGCGCCAGCAGCTTGAGTGGAGGGAGCTCCTATAATTCACCCCTCCACTTT

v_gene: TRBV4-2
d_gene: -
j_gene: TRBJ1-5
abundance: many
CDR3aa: CASSPLGRPADHNQPQHF
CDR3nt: TGTGCCAGCAGCCCGCTGGGGAGGCCGGCAGACCACAATCAGCCCCAGCATTTT

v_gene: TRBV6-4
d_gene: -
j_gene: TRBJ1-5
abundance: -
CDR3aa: CARGQGNQPQHF
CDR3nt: TGTGCCAGAGGACAAGGCAATCAGCCCCAGCATTTT

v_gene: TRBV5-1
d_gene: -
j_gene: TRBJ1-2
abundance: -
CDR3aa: CASSLGPIGGAGMSNYGYTF
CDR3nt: TGCGCCAGCAGCTTAGGGCCTATCGGGGGCGCGGGGATGAGCAACTATGGCTACACCTTC

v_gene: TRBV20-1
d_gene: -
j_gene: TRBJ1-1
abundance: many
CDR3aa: CSARDGVNTEAFF
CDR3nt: TGCAGTGCTAGAGACGGCGTGAACACTGAAGCTTTCTTT

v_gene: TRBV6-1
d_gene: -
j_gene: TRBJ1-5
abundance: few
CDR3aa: CASSGRSDQPQHF
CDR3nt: TGTGCCAGCAGTGGGAGATCCGATCAGCCCCAGCATTTT

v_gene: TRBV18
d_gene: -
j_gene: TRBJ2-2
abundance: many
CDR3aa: CASSPAGSMNTGELFF
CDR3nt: TGTGCCAGCTCACCAGCAGGGAGTATGAACACCGGGGAGCTGTTTTTT

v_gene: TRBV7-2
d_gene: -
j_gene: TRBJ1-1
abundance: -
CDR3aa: CASSSQPKGTEAFF
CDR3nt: TGTGCCAGCAGCTCTCAACCCAAGGGCACTGAAGCTTTCTTT

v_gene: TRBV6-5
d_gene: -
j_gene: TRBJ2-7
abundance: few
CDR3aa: CASSYSKGQRRYEQYF
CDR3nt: TGTGCCAGCAGTTACTCGAAAGGACAACGACGCTACGAGCAGTACTTC

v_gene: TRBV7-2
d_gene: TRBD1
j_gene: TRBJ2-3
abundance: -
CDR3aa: CASSSGHLTGADTQYF
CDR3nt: TGTGCCAGCAGCTCGGGACACTTAACAGGGGCAGATACGCAGTATTTT

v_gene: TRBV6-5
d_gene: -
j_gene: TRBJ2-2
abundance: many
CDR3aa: CASSYSRGPTRFRELFF
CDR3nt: TGTGCCAGCAGTTACTCGAGGGGACCTACTAGATTCAGGGAGCTGTTTTTT

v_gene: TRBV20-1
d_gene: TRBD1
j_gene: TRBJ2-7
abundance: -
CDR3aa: CSARGDNRGLDEQYF
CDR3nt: TGCAGTGCTAGAGGGGACAACAGGGGGCTGGACGAGCAGTACTTC

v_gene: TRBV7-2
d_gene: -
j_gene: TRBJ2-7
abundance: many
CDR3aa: CASSFSSHSYEQYF
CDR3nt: TGTGCCAGCAGCTTTTCCTCCCACTCCTACGAGCAGTACTTC

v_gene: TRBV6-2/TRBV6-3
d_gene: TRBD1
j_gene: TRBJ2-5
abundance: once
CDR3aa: CASSPLDRAGETQYF
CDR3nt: TGTGCCAGCAGCCCACTGGACAGGGCAGGGGAGACCCAGTACTTC

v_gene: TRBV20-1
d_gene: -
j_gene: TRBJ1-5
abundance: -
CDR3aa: CSAIWRAADQPQHF
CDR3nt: TGCAGTGCTATTTGGAGGGCGGCGGATCAGCCCCAGCATTTT

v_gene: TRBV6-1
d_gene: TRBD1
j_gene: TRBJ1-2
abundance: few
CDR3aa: CASSTRTGYGYTF
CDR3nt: TGTGCCAGCAGTACCAGGACAGGGTATGGCTACACCTTC

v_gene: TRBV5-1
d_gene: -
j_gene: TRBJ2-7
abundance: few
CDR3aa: CASSLEAIFEQYF
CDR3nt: TGCGCCAGCAGCTTGGAAGCCATCTTCGAGCAGTACTTC

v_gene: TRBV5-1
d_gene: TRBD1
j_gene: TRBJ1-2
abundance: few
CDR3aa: CASSFTGAGYTF
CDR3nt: TGCGCCAGCAGCTTTACAGGGGCTGGCTACACCTTC

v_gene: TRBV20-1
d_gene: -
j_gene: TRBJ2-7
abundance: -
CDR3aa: CSASARDKPGQYF
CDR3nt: TGCAGTGCTAGTGCCAGAGATAAGCCCGGGCAGTACTTC

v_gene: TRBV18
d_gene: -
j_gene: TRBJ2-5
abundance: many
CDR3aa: CASSPPGLETQYF
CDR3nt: TGTGCCAGCAGTCCGCCAGGGTTAGAGACCCAGTACTTC

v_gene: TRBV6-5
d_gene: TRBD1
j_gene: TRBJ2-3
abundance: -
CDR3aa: CASSRLGQGRADTQYF
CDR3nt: TGTGCCAGCAGTCGTCTGGGACAGGGGAGGGCAGATACGCAGTATTTT

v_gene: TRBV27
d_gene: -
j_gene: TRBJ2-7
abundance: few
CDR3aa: CASRDILREQYF
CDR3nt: TGTGCCAGCCGGGACATTTTGAGAGAGCAGTACTTC

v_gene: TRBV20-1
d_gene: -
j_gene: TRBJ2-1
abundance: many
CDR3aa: CSASPYAGTNYNEQFF
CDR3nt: TGCAGTGCTAGTCCATACGCCGGGACAAATTACAATGAGCAGTTCTTC

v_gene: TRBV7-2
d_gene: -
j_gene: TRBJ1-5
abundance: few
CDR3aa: CATRTNSYQPQHF
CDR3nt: TGTGCCACGCGGACCAATTCTTATCAGCCCCAGCATTTT

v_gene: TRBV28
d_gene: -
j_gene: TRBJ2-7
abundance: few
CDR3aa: CASSLETLSSYEQYF
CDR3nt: TGTGCCAGCAGTTTAGAAACGTTGAGCTCCTACGAGCAGTACTTC

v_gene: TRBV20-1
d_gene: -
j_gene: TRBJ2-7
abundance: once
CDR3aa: CSARGPGAPGQYF
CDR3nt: TGCAGTGCCCGGGGTCCGGGCGCCCCCGGGCAGTACTTC

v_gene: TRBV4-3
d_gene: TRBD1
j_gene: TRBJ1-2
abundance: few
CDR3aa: CASSHAGQDPGGYTF
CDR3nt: TGCGCCAGCAGCCACGCCGGACAGGATCCCGGTGGCTACACCTTC

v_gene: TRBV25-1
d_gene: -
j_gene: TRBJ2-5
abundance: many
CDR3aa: CASSEWGARKTQYF
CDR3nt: TGTGCCAGCAGTGAATGGGGGGCAAGGAAGACCCAGTACTTC

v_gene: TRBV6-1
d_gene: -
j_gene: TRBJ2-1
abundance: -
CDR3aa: CASRFEGLSYNEQFF
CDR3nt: TGTGCCAGCAGATTTGAAGGGCTCTCCTACAATGAGCAGTTCTTC

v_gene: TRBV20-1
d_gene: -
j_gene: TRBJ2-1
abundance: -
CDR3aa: CSAVSTYYNEQFF
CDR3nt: TGCAGTGCTGTTAGTACGTACTACAATGAGCAGTTCTTC

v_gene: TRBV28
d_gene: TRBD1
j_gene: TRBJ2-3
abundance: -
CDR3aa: CASRLGRGGGTQYF
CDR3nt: TGTGCCAGCAGGTTAGGTAGAGGGGGCGGTACGCAGTATTTT

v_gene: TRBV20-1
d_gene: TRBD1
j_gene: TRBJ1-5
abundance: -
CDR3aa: CSAQWGQSYSNQPQHF
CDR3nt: TGCAGTGCTCAGTGGGGACAGAGCTATAGCAATCAGCCCCAGCATTTT

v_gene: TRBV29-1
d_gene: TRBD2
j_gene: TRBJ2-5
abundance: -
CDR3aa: CSVPASGGGETQYF
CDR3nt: TGCAGCGTGCCGGCTAGCGGGGGGGGAGAGACCCAGTACTTC

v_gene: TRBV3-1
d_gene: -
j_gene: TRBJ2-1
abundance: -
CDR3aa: CASSPGIKTYNEQFF
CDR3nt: TGTGCCAGCAGCCCTGGGATTAAGACCTACAATGAGCAGTTCTTC

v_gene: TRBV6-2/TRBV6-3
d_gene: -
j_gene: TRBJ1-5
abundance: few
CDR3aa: CASSYRFPQPQHF
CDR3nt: TGTGCCAGCAGTTATCGTTTCCCTCAGCCCCAGCATTTT

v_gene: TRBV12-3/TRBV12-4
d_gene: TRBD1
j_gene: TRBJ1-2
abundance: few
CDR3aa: CASGTGAPGYGYTF
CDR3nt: TGTGCCAGCGGGACAGGGGCCCCCGGGTATGGCTACACCTTC

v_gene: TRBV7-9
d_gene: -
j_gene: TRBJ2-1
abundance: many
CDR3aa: CASSLFGEQFF
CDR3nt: TGTGCCAGCAGCCTATTCGGTGAGCAGTTCTTC

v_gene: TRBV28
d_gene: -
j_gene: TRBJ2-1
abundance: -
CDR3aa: CASSIGTASYNEQFF
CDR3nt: TGTGCCAGCAGTATCGGGACTGCCTCCTACAATGAGCAGTTCTTC

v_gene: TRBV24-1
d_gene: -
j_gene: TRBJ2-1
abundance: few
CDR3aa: CATSGGKGGDYNEQFF
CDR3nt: TGTGCCACCAGTGGGGGCAAGGGGGGGGACTACAATGAGCAGTTCTTC

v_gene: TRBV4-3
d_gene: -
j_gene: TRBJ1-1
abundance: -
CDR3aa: CASSQSVNTEAFF
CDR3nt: TGCGCCAGCAGCCAATCGGTGAACACTGAAGCTTTCTTT

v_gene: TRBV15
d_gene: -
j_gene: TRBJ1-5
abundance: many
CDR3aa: CATRPGLNQPQHF
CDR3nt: TGTGCCACCAGACCAGGGTTAAATCAGCCCCAGCATTTT

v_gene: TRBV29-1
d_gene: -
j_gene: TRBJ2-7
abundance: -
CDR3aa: CSAARDIGEQYF
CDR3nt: TGCAGCGCGGCCCGGGACATCGGCGAGCAGTACTTC

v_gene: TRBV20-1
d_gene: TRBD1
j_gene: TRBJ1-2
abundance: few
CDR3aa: CSASYRGANNYGYTF
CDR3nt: TGCAGTGCTAGCTACAGGGGGGCTAATAACTATGGCTACACCTTC

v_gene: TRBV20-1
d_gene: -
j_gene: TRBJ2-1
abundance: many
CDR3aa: CSAPSYRDNEQFF
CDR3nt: TGCAGTGCTCCGTCTTATAGAGACAATGAGCAGTTCTTC

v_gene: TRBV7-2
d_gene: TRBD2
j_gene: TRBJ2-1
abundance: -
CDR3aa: CASSLDGAGGRGEQFF
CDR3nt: TGTGCCAGCAGCTTAGACGGAGCGGGAGGACGGGGTGAGCAGTTCTTC

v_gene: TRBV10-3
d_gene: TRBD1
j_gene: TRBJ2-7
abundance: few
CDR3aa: CAISATGQDSYEQYF
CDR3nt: TGTGCCATCAGTGCGACCGGACAGGATTCCTACGAGCAGTACTTC

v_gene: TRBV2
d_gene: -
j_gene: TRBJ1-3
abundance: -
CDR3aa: CASSERGQFSGNTIYF
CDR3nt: TGTGCCAGCAGTGAAAGGGGACAATTCTCTGGAAACACCATATATTTT

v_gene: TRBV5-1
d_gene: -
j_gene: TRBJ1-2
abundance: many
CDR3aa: CASSLGAGPGYTF
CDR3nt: TGCGCCAGCAGCTTAGGAGCAGGGCCTGGCTACACCTTC

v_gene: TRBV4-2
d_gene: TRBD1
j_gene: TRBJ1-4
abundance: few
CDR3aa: CASSQGDREVGTEKLFF
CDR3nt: TGTGCCAGCAGCCAAGGGGACAGGGAGGTCGGGACTGAAAAACTGTTTTTT

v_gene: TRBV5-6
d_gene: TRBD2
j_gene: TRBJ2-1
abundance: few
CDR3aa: CASSPGREDEQFF
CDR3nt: TGTGCCAGCAGCCCCGGACGGGAGGATGAGCAGTTCTTC

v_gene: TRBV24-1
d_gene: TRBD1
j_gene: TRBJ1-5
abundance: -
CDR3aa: CATSDSTGEGQPQHF
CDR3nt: TGTGCCACCAGTGACAGTACAGGGGAGGGTCAGCCCCAGCATTTT

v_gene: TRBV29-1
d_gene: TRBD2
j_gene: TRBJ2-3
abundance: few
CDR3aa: CSVEELVRTGTSRPNTDTQYF
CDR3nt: TGCAGCGTTGAAGAGCTCGTACGTACCGGGACTAGCAGGCCGAACACAGATACGCAGTATTTT

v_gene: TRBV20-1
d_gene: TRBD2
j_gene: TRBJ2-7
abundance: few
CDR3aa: CSARVAPGAGGPMDYEQYF
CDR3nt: TGCAGTGCTAGAGTTGCCCCTGGAGCGGGAGGGCCCATGGACTACGAGCAGTACTTC

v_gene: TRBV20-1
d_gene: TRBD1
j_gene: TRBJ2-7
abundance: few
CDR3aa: CSASPRTGRSYEQYF
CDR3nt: TGCAGTGCTAGTCCCAGGACAGGGAGGTCCTACGAGCAGTACTTC

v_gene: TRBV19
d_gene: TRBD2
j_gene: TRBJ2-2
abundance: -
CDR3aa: CASNQPGLAPTGELFF
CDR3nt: TGTGCCAGCAACCAACCGGGACTAGCTCCCACCGGGGAGCTGTTTTTT

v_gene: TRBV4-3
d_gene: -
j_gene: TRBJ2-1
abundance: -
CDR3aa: CASSQTWGAHEQFF
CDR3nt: TGCGCCAGCAGCCAGACCTGGGGCGCACATGAGCAGTTCTTC

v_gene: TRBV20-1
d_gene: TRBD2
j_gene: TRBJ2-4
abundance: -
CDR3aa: CSAPSPTREALTAKNIQYF
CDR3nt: TGCAGTGCCCCATCCCCAACTCGGGAGGCTCTTACTGCCAAAAACATTCAGTACTTC